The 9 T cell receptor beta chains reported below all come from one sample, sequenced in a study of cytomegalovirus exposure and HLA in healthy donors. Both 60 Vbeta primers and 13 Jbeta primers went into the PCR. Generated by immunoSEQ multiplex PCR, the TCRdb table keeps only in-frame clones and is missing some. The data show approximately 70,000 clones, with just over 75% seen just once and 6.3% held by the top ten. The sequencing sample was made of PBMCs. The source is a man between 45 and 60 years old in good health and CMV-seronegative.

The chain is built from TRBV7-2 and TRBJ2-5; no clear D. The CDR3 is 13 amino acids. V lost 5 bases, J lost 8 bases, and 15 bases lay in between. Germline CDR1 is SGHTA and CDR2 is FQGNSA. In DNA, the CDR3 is TGTGCCAGCAGCCCCATTCTGAGCGAAACCCAGTACTTC. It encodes CASSPILSETQYF.

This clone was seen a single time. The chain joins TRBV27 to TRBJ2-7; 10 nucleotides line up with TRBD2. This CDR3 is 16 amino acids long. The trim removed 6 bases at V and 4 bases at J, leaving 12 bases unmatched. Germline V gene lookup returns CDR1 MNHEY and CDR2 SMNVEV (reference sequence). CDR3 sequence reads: CASSHIFSGREYEQYF. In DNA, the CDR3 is TGTGCCAGCAGCCACATATTCAGCGGGAGGGAGTACGAGCAGTACTTC.

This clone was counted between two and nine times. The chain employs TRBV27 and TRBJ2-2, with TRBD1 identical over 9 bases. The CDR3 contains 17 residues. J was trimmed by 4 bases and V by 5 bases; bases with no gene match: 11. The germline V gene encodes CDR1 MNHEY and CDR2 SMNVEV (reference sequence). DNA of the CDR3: TGTGCCAGCAGTCTCCCCCGGAGACAGGGGGGCACCGGGGAGCTGTTTTTT. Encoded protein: CASSLPRRQGGTGELFF.

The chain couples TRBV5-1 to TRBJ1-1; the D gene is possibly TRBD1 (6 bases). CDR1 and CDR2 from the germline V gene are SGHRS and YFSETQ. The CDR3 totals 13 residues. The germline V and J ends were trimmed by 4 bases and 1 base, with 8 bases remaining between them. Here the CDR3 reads CASSPGQNTEAFF. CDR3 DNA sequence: TGCGCCAGCAGCCCGGGACAGAACACTGAAGCTTTCTTT.

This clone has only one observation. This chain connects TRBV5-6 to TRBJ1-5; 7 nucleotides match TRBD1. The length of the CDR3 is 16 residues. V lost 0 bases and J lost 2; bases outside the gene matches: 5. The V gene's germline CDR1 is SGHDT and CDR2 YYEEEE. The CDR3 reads CASSLVGGGGNQPQHF. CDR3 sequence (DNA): TGTGCCAGCAGCTTGGTAGGGGGCGGCGGCAATCAGCCCCAGCATTTT.

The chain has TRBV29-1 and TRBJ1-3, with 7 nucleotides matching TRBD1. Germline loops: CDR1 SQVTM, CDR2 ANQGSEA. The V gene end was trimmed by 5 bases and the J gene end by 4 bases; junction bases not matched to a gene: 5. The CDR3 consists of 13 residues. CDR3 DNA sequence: TGCAGCGTTCAGGACAGGTTAGGAAACACCATATATTTT. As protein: CSVQDRLGNTIYF.

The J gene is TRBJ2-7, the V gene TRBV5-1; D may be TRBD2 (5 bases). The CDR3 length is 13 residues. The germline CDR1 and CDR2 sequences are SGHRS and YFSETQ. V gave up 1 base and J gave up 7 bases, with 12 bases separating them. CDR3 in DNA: TGCGCCAGCAGCTTGCCCGGAGGCTGGGAGCAGTACTTC. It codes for CASSLPGGWEQYF.

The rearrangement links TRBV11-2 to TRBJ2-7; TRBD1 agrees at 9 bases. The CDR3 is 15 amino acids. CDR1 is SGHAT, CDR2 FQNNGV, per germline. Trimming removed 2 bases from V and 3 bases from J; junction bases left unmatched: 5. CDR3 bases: TGTGCCAGCAGCTTAAAGGGACAGGGTGTCTACGAGCAGTACTTC. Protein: CASSLKGQGVYEQYF.

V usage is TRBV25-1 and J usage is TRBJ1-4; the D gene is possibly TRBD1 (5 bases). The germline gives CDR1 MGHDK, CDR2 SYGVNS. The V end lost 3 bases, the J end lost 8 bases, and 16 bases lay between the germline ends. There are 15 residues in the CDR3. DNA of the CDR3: TGTGCCAGCAGTGATGGGGGGGTGAGAGCCGAAAAACTGTTTTTT. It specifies CASSDGGVRAEKLFF. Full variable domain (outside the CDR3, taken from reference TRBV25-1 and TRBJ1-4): EADIYQTPRYLVIGTGKKITLECSQTMGHDKMYWYQQDPGMELHLIHYSYGVNSTEKGDLSSESTVSRIRTEHFPLTLESARPSHTSQYLCASSDGGVRAEKLFFGSGTQLSVL.